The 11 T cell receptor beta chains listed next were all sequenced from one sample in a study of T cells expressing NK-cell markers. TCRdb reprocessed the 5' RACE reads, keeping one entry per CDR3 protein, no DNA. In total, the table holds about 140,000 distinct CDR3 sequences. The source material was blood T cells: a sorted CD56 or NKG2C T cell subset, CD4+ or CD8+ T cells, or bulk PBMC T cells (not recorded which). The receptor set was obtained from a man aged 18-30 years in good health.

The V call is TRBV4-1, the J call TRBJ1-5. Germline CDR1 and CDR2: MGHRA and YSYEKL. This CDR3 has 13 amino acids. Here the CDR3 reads CASSQLVGRPQHF.

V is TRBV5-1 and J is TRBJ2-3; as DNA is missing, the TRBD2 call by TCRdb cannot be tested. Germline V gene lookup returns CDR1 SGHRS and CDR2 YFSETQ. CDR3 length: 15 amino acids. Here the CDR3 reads CASSLEGNLGDTQYF. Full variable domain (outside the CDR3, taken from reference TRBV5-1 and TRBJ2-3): KAGVTQTPRYLIKTRGQQVTLSCSPISGHRSVSWYQQTPGQGLQFLFEYFSETQRNKGNFPGRFSGRQFSNSRSEMNVSTLELGDSALYLCASSLEGNLGDTQYFGPGTRLTVL.

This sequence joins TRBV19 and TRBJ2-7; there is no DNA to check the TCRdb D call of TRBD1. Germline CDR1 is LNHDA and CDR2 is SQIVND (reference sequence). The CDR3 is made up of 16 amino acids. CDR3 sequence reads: CASSASGQPFSYEQYF.

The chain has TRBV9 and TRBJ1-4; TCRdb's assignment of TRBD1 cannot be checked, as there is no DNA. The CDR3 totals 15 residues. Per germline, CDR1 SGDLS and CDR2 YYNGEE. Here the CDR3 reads CASSERQLNNEKLFF.

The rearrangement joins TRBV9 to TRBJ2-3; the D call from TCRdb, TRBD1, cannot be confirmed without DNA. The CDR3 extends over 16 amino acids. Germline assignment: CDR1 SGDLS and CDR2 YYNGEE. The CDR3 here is CASSPSGGQITDTQYF.

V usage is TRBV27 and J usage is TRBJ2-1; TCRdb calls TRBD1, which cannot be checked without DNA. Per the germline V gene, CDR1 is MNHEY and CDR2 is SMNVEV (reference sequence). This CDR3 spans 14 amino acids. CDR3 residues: CASSYGTGAVEQFF.

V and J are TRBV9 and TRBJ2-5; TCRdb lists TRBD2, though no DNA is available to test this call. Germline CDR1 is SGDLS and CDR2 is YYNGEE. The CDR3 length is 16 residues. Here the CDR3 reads CASSPTGLAGGQTQYF.

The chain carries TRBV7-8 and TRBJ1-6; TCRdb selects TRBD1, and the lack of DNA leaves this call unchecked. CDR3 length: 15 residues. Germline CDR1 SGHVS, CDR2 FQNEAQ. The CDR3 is CASIPGYRDNSPLHF. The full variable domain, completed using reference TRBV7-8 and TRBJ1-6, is GAGVSQSPRYKVAKRGQDVALRCDPISGHVSLFWYQQALGQGPEFLTYFQNEAQLDKSGLPSDRFFAERPEGSVSTLKIQRTQQEDSAVYLCASIPGYRDNSPLHFGNGTRLTVT.

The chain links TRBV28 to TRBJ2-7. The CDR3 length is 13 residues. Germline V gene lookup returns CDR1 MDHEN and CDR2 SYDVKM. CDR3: CASSFGDLHEQYF.

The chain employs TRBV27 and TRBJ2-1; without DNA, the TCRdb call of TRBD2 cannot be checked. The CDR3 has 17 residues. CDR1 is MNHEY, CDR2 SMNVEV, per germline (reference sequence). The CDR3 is CASSPPLTSGRWNEQFF.

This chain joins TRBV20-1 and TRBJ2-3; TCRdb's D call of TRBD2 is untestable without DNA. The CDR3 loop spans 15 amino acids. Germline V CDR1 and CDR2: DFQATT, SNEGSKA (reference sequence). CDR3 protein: CSARPEREGRVTQYF.